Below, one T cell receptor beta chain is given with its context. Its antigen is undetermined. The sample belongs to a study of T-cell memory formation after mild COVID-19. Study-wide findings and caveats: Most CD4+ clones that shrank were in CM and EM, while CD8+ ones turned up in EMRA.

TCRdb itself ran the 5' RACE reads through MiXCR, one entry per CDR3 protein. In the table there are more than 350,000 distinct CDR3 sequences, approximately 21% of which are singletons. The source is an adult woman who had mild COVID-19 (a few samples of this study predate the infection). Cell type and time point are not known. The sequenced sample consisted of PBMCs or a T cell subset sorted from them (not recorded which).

CDR3 in amino acids: CASRSGGPRETQYF. In DNA, the CDR3 is TGTGCCAGCAGGAGCGGCGGCCCCAGGGAGACCCAGTACTTC. The rearrangement joins TRBV6-6 to TRBJ2-5, with D perhaps matching TRBD2 (5 bases). Germline-derived CDR1 and CDR2 are MNHNY and SVGAGI (reference sequence). Trimming shortened V by 6 bases and J by 5 bases, and 16 bases separated the two germline ends. The CDR3 consists of 14 residues.